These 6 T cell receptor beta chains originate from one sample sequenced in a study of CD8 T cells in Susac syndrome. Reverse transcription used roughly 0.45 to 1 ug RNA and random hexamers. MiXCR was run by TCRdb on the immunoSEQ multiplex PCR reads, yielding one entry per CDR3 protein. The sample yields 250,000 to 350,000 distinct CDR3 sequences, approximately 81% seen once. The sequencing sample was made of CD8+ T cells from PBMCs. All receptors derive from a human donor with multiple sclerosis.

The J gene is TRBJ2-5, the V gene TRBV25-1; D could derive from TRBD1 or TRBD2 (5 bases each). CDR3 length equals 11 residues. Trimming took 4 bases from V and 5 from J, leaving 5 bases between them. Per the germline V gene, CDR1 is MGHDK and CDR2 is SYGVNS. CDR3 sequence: CASSGGETQYF. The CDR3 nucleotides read TGTGCCAGCAGTGGGGGGGAGACCCAGTACTTC. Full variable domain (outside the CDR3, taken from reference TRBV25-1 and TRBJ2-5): EADIYQTPRYLVIGTGKKITLECSQTMGHDKMYWYQQDPGMELHLIHYSYGVNSTEKGDLSSESTVSRIRTEHFPLTLESARPSHTSQYLCASSGGETQYFGPGTRLLVL.

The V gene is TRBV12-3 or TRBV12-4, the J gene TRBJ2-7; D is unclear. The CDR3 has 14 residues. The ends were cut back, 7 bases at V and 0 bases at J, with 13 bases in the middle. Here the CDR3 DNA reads TGTGCCAGCACCCTCGACGCGAGCTCCTACGAGCAGTACTTC. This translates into CASTLDASSYEQYF.

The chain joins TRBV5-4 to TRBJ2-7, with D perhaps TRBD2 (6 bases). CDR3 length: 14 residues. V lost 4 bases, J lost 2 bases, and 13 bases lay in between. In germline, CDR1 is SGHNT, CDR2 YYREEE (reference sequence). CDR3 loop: CASSPGDLTYEQYF. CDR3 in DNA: TGTGCCAGCAGCCCGGGGGACCTTACCTACGAGCAGTACTTC.

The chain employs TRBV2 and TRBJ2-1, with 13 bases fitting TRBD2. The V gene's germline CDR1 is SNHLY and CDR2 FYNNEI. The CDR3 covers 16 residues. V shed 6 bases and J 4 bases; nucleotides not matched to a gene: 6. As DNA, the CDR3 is TGTGCCAGCAGAGGACTAGCGGGAGCGAAGTACAATGAGCAGTTCTTC. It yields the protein CASRGLAGAKYNEQFF.

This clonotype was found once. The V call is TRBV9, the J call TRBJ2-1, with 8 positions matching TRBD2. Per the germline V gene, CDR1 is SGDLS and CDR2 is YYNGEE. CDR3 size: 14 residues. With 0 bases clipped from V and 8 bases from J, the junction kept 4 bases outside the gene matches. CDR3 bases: TGTGCCAGCAGCGTAGACGGGAGGGACGATGAGCAGTTCTTC. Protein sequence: CASSVDGRDDEQFF.

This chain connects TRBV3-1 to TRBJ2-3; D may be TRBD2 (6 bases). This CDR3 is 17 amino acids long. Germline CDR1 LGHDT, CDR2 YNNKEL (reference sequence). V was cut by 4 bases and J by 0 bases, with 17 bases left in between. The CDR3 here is CASSPRLGGPSTDTQYF. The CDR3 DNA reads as TGTGCCAGCAGCCCCCGACTAGGAGGGCCTAGCACAGATACGCAGTATTTT.